Included here is one T cell receptor (beta chain) sequence, with context. Its antigen is unknown. The repertoire was sequenced with immunoSEQ multiplex PCR; TCRdb's copy has only in-frame clones and lacks some. The sample includes around 400,000 clones, about 93% seen only once; the top ten take more than 9%. The treatment was: some 19 received Ad26.COV2.S at low or high dose, single or two shots; 5 received placebo; per-sample allocation not given. Sampling occurred on day 63 after the first vaccine or placebo injection. The study used a vaccine consisting of an Ad26 vector that expressed Wuhan-strain SARS-CoV-2 spike. This entry is derived from a study of Ad26.COV2.S vaccination and SARS-CoV-2 variants. Turning to the study itself: Ad26.COV2.S shots went into the muscle once or twice, 56 days apart. Study-level results: Considerable breadth of spike-specific CD8+ and CD4+ T cell responses has reportedly been documented following vaccination.

The sequencing here drew on peripheral blood, taken in a trial of Ad26.COV2.S vaccine versus placebo. The receptor was derived from a person aged 18 to 59 who received the Ad26.COV2.S COVID-19 vaccine or a placebo.

In DNA form, the CDR3 reads TGTGCCAGCAGTTATACAGGGGCAAAGGTGGACGAGCAGTACTTC. Amino acids: CASSYTGAKVDEQYF. The chain couples TRBV6-6 to TRBJ2-7, with 7 bases that match TRBD1. The ends lost 3 bases at V and 5 bases at J; junction bases unmatched: 10. In germline, CDR1 is MNHNY, CDR2 SVGAGI (reference sequence). The length of the CDR3 is 15 residues.